The 28 T cell receptor beta chains presented below share a single source sample, sequenced in a study of T cell changes during pregnancy in multiple sclerosis (dated by TCRdb to between 2017 and 2020). Receptor libraries were prepared by the immunoSEQ multiplex PCR assay. What TCRdb holds here is the immuneACCESS table cut down to in-frame rearrangements. Part of the clones is not present; checked against another copy, under half of the missing clones reflect an unresolved V gene, and the others are unexplained. The sample contains 65,000 to 95,000 clones, approximately 89% of them found a single time. The ten largest clones take up 1.5% to 2% of the sample. The sequences come from peripheral blood, collected before pregnancy. The receptors shown here come from a female donor with multiple sclerosis, enrolled in a pregnancy study.

The V call is TRBV2, the J call TRBJ1-5; tentative D call: TRBD1 (6 bases). The V gene's germline CDR1 is SNHLY and CDR2 FYNNEI. Trimming took off 6 bases at V and 0 bases at J, with 6 bases between the two ends. The length of the CDR3 is 13 residues. DNA of the CDR3: TGTGCCAGCAGGGACAGTAGCAATCAGCCCCAGCATTTT. It encodes CASRDSSNQPQHF.

This chain uses TRBV4-1 with TRBJ1-1; D remains ambiguous. This CDR3 region has 14 residues. Germline V gene lookup returns CDR1 MGHRA and CDR2 YSYEKL. The V end lost 4 bases, the J end lost 3 bases, and 12 bases lay between the germline ends. CDR3 coding DNA: TGCGCCAGCAGCCTAAGCCCACTAGACACTGAAGCTTTCTTT. Translation gives CASSLSPLDTEAFF.

The chain carries TRBV7-9 and TRBJ2-7; 8 bases are a match to TRBD1. V shed 3 bases, J shed 0 bases, and the junction held 16 bases outside the gene matches. This CDR3 contains 19 residues. Germline assignment: CDR1 SEHNR and CDR2 FQNEAQ (reference sequence). CDR3 protein: CASSFMVTGGQDFSYEQYF. DNA of the CDR3: TGTGCCAGCAGCTTCATGGTTACCGGGGGACAGGACTTCTCCTACGAGCAGTACTTC.

The rearrangement joins TRBV7-2 to TRBJ1-5; 7 bases are a match to TRBD1. Germline V gene lookup returns CDR1 SGHTA and CDR2 FQGNSA. This CDR3 comprises 17 residues. Trimming at V came to 3 bases and at J to 5 bases, leaving 13 bases not matched to a gene. CDR3 region: CASSFDPSRGNHQPQHF. The CDR3 region has the DNA TGTGCCAGCAGCTTTGACCCCAGCAGGGGGAACCATCAGCCCCAGCATTTT.

The chain is built from TRBV27 and TRBJ2-3; D is perhaps TRBD2 (6 bases). Trimming removed 3 bases from V and 1 base from J, with 17 bases in between. Germline-derived CDR1 and CDR2 are MNHEY and SMNVEV (reference sequence). The CDR3 has 17 amino acids. The CDR3 sequence: CASSFSSQGGGTDTQYF. For the CDR3, the DNA is TGTGCCAGCAGTTTTTCTAGTCAAGGAGGGGGCACAGATACGCAGTATTTT.

The gene calls are TRBV4-1 and TRBJ1-2; no firm D call. Trimming stripped 1 base from V and 2 bases from J, with 11 bases between. Per germline, CDR1 MGHRA and CDR2 YSYEKL. The CDR3 loop spans 15 amino acids. The CDR3 nucleotides read TGCGCCAGCAGCCAAGCTATGTCCTTAAACTATGGCTACACCTTC. This translates into CASSQAMSLNYGYTF.

CDR3: CASSHPGSGIYGYTF. The CDR3 DNA sequence: TGCGCCAGCAGCCACCCGGGGTCGGGAATCTATGGCTACACCTTC. The chain employs TRBV4-1 and TRBJ1-2; no clear D. V was shortened by 3 bases and J by 4 bases, with 15 bases between the two germline ends. The CDR3 totals 15 residues. The germline V gene encodes CDR1 MGHRA and CDR2 YSYEKL.

The genes are TRBV5-1 and TRBJ1-6, with D hard to call. This CDR3 has 15 residues. With 0 bases removed from V and 7 bases from J, the gap between germline ends came to 11 bases. The germline V gene has CDR1 SGHRS and CDR2 YFSETQ. The CDR3 here is CASSLVSGGNSPLHF. The CDR3 DNA follows: TGCGCCAGCAGCTTGGTTTCAGGAGGAAATTCACCCCTCCACTTT.

This chain joins TRBV7-3 and TRBJ1-2; D is ambiguous. CDR3 length: 14 residues. Trimming cost V 5 bases and J 6 bases, with 16 bases left between them. Germline V lookup: CDR1 SGHTA, CDR2 FQGTGA. In DNA form, the CDR3 reads TGTGCCAGCAGCCGAATCGGAGCAAACGATGGCTACACCTTC. Translating gives CASSRIGANDGYTF.

A few counts support this clone. The chain couples TRBV28 to TRBJ2-5; D call uncertain. V lost 4 bases to trimming and J lost 5 bases, with 14 bases between them. CDR1 and CDR2 from the germline V gene are MDHEN and SYDVKM. This CDR3 comprises 14 residues. Here the CDR3 reads CASSWARIWETQYF. CDR3 sequence (DNA): TGTGCCAGCAGTTGGGCCCGTATATGGGAGACCCAGTACTTC.

The chain is built from TRBV18 and TRBJ2-2; 8 bases map to TRBD1. V gave up 3 bases and J gave up 4 bases; unmatched junction bases: 7. CDR1 KGHSH and CDR2 LQKENI come from the germline V gene. CDR3 length equals 16 residues. The CDR3 coding sequence is TGTGCCAGCTCACCGCCAGACAGGGGCGGCACCGGGGAGCTGTTTTTT. Protein: CASSPPDRGGTGELFF.

A single count supports this clone. The V call is TRBV5-1, the J call TRBJ1-1; 9 bases match TRBD1. Germline CDR1 SGHRS, CDR2 YFSETQ. The CDR3 spans 14 residues. J was trimmed by 4 bases and V by 2 bases; bases with no gene match: 3. DNA for the CDR3: TGCGCCAGCAGCTTATCGACAGGGGGCACTGAAGCTTTCTTT. It codes for CASSLSTGGTEAFF.

The chain recombines TRBV29-1 with TRBJ2-5; TRBD1 agrees at 9 bases. Losses at the gene ends were 5 bases for V and 4 bases for J; bases not matched to a gene: 2. The CDR3 length is 12 residues. Germline CDR1 is SQVTM and CDR2 is ANQGSEA. The CDR3 DNA reads as TGCAGCGTTCTGGACAGGGGAGAGACCCAGTACTTC. This translates into CSVLDRGETQYF.

The chain carries TRBV10-3 and TRBJ1-2; no reliable D call. Germline V gene sequence: CDR1 ENHRY, CDR2 SYGVKD. This CDR3 comprises 15 residues. V lost 11 bases to trimming and J lost 4 bases, with 23 bases between them. This CDR3 is CASTAVIAHGYGYTF. Here the CDR3 DNA reads TGTGCCTCCACCGCGGTTATTGCGCATGGCTATGGCTACACCTTC.

CDR3 DNA: TGTGCCAGCAGCTTAGGCGGGGTCTATGGCTACACCTTC. It yields the protein CASSLGGVYGYTF. V usage is TRBV7-8 and J usage is TRBJ1-2; no clear D gene. CDR1 SGHVS and CDR2 FQNEAQ come from the germline V gene. This CDR3 has 13 amino acids. The ends were cut back, 1 base at V and 4 bases at J, with 7 bases in the middle.

This clone was counted only a few times. The CDR3 reads CASSFRGGYTF. The CDR3 nucleotides read TGTGCCAGCAGCTTTAGAGGGGGCTACACCTTC. The V call is TRBV11-2, the J call TRBJ1-2; no firm D call. CDR1 and CDR2 (germline): SGHAT, FQNNGV. V lost 3 bases and J lost 8, with 7 bases in between. The CDR3 extends over 11 amino acids.

This clone was seen at least ten times. The chain employs TRBV30 and TRBJ1-3; D is uncertain. CDR3 size: 13 residues. The germline V and J ends were trimmed by 0 bases and 5 bases, with 8 bases remaining between them. Germline V gives CDR1 GTSNPN, CDR2 SVGIG (reference sequence). The CDR3 here is CAWSVNGRNTIYF. The CDR3, as DNA: TGTGCCTGGAGTGTAAACGGGAGAAACACCATATATTTT. The full variable domain, its missing parts supplied by reference TRBV30 and TRBJ1-3, is SQTIHQWPATLVQPVGSPLSLECTVEGTSNPNLYWYRQAAGRGLQLLFYSVGIGQISSEVPQNLSASRPQDRQFILSSKKLLLSDSGFYLCAWSVNGRNTIYFGEGSWLTVV.

This clone was seen just once. The chain employs TRBV4-1 and TRBJ2-7; 7 nucleotides match TRBD2. V lost 5 bases, J lost 2 bases, and 6 bases stayed unmatched. Germline lookup yields CDR1 MGHRA and CDR2 YSYEKL. The CDR3 loop spans 14 amino acids. The CDR3 region is CASSVTSATYEQYF. The DNA of the CDR3 is TGCGCCAGCAGCGTAACTAGCGCTACCTACGAGCAGTACTTC.

The chain has TRBV9 and TRBJ1-2, with 7 bases identical to TRBD1. This CDR3 is built from 15 residues. Germline CDR1 is SGDLS and CDR2 is YYNGEE. J gave up 6 bases and V 4 bases, and 12 bases lay outside the gene matches. The CDR3 loop is CASSPAYRGLDGYTF. The DNA for the CDR3 is TGTGCCAGCAGCCCAGCCTACAGGGGACTCGATGGCTACACCTTC.

This chain joins TRBV9 and TRBJ1-1; a possible D gene is TRBD1 (6 bases). The CDR3 spans 15 residues. Germline CDR1 reads SGDLS; CDR2 reads YYNGEE. Trimming removed 3 bases at V and 3 bases at J, with 15 bases between. The CDR3, as DNA: TGTGCCAGCAGCGCGGACGGGGGGGCGTACACTGAAGCTTTCTTT. Amino acids: CASSADGGAYTEAFF.

The CDR3 DNA is TGTGCCAGTAGTAGACAGATATCTAGCACAGATACGCAGTATTTT. It specifies CASSRQISSTDTQYF. The genes are TRBV19 and TRBJ2-3, with D perhaps matching TRBD1 (5 bases). The CDR3 contains 15 residues. Trimming shortened V by 4 bases and J by 0 bases, and 11 bases separated the two germline ends. Per germline, CDR1 LNHDA and CDR2 SQIVND (reference sequence).

This clone was seen once. V is TRBV7-3 and J is TRBJ1-2; 7 bases agree with TRBD1. From germline, CDR1 is SGHTA and CDR2 FQGTGA. This CDR3 contains 13 residues. J lost 8 bases, V lost 5 bases, and 8 bases had no gene match. Here the CDR3 reads CASSQRQGAGYTF. CDR3 nucleotide sequence: TGTGCCAGCAGCCAGAGACAGGGAGCGGGCTACACCTTC. The whole variable domain, remainder taken from reference TRBV7-3 and TRBJ1-2, is GAGVSQTPSNKVTEKGKYVELRCDPISGHTALYWYRQSLGQGPEFLIYFQGTGAADDSGLPNDRFFAVRPEGSVSTLKIQRTERGDSAVYLCASSQRQGAGYTFGSGTRLTVV.

The chain carries TRBV6-7 and TRBJ1-1; the D is unclear. TRBV6-7 is known as an ORF, though its function is uncertain. Deletions cut 7 bases from V and 4 bases from J, with 7 bases between. The CDR3 consists of 11 residues. For the CDR3, the DNA is TGTGCCAGCACTGGCGGCACTGAAGCTTTCTTT. Its translation: CASTGGTEAFF.

V is TRBV6-9 and J is TRBJ2-1; 9 positions match TRBD2. Germline V lookup: CDR1 MNHGY, CDR2 SVAAGI. The CDR3 has 16 amino acids. After removal of 0 bases from V and 3 bases from J, the junction contained 3 bases not matched to a gene. The CDR3 here is CASSYSASGDYNEQFF. CDR3 bases: TGTGCCAGCAGTTATTCTGCTAGCGGGGACTACAATGAGCAGTTCTTC.

V is TRBV7-2 and J is TRBJ2-7, with TRBD1 matching over 8 bases. CDR3 size: 18 residues. The J segment lost 1 base and the V segment lost 0 bases, leaving 11 bases of the junction unmatched. CDR1 and CDR2 from the germline V gene are SGHTA and FQGNSA. Here the CDR3 reads CASSLALRTGLMSYEQYF. The DNA of the CDR3 is TGTGCCAGCAGCTTAGCTCTCCGGACAGGGCTTATGTCCTACGAGCAGTACTTC.

The rearrangement links TRBV4-3 to TRBJ2-1; TRBD2 agrees at 12 bases. Per germline, CDR1 LGHNA and CDR2 YSLEER. V lost 5 bases and J lost 5; bases outside the gene matches: 4. The CDR3 is 15 amino acids. The CDR3 is CASSYGLAGNNEQFF. The CDR3 bases are TGCGCCAGCAGCTACGGACTAGCGGGAAACAATGAGCAGTTCTTC.

The chain combines TRBV7-6 with TRBJ2-7, with 8 bases identical to TRBD1. J was trimmed by 2 bases and V by 1 base; bases with no gene match: 1. The CDR3 has 14 residues. CDR1 SGHVS and CDR2 FNYEAQ come from the germline V gene. CDR3: CASSLGTGTYEQYF. CDR3 DNA sequence: TGTGCCAGCAGCTTAGGGACAGGGACCTACGAGCAGTACTTC.

J is TRBJ1-2 and V is TRBV19, with no clear D. Germline V gene lookup returns CDR1 LNHDA and CDR2 SQIVND (reference sequence). V dropped 9 bases and J dropped 5 bases, with 16 bases sitting between them. The CDR3 runs 13 residues. The CDR3 spells CASNPGFLYGYTF. The CDR3 DNA reads as TGTGCCAGCAATCCCGGTTTCCTATATGGCTACACCTTC.